Listed below are T cell receptor beta chains from one sample, sequenced in a study of T-cell memory formation after mild COVID-19. TCRdb ran MiXCR on the 5' RACE reads and lists one entry per CDR3 protein. The sample lists just under 550,000 distinct CDR3 sequences, over 20% occurring once. Sequencing was carried out using PBMCs or a T cell subset sorted from them (not recorded which). Source of these receptors: an adult woman who had mild COVID-19 (a few samples of this study predate the infection). Cell type and time point are not known. Both conserved end residues are part of each CDR3. D genes are given only for firm matches. For some rows the clone size is stated as once, few or many, or as a class when expanded; others skip it.

abundance	len	d_gene	v_gene	j_gene	CDR3aa	CDR3nt
.	15	TRBD2	TRBV5-1	TRBJ2-4	CASSLGPGGKNIQYF	TGCGCCAGCAGCTTGGGGCCGGGAGGCAAAAACATTCAGTACTTC
few	16	TRBD1	TRBV20-1	TRBJ2-1	CSASSPGQGVYNEQFF	TGCAGTGCTTCATCGCCGGGACAGGGGGTTTACAATGAGCAGTTCTTC
.	16	.	TRBV18	TRBJ2-7	CASSPPRRLGDYEQYF	TGTGCCAGCTCACCACCGAGACGGCTAGGAGACTACGAGCAGTACTTC
.	17	TRBD1	TRBV24-1	TRBJ2-2	CATSDETGESLAGELFF	TGTGCCACCAGTGATGAAACAGGGGAGTCCCTAGCCGGGGAGCTGTTTTTT
few	15	TRBD1	TRBV12-3/TRBV12-4	TRBJ2-6	CASSIGQAGPNVLTF	TGTGCCAGCAGTATTGGACAGGCAGGGCCCAACGTCCTGACTTTC
few	14	TRBD1	TRBV5-1	TRBJ1-1	CASSIQGADTEAFF	TGCGCCAGCAGCATTCAGGGGGCGGACACTGAAGCTTTCTTT
.	15	TRBD1	TRBV6-1	TRBJ2-7	CASSTRDRGPYEQYF	TGTGCCAGCAGTACGCGGGACAGGGGCCCCTACGAGCAGTACTTC
.	15	TRBD1	TRBV5-6	TRBJ1-1	CASSVLARGQAEAFF	TGTGCCAGCAGCGTGTTGGCCAGGGGGCAGGCTGAAGCTTTCTTT
.	14	TRBD1	TRBV24-1	TRBJ1-2	CATSDPTGGYGYTF	TGTGCCACCAGTGACCCAACAGGGGGCTATGGCTACACCTTC
.	17	TRBD1	TRBV11-2	TRBJ1-1	CASSSGSIGGWGTEAFF	TGTGCCAGCAGTTCGGGATCGATAGGGGGCTGGGGCACTGAAGCTTTCTTT
.	12	.	TRBV11-3	TRBJ2-1	CASSNPANEQFF	TGTGCCAGCAGCAACCCAGCGAATGAGCAGTTCTTC
.	14	.	TRBV18	TRBJ1-5	CASSIGQQDQPQHF	TGTGCCAGCTCAATTGGACAGCAAGATCAGCCCCAGCATTTT
few	14	.	TRBV5-1	TRBJ2-7	CASSPMVGLDEQYF	TGCGCCAGCAGCCCCATGGTGGGCTTAGACGAGCAGTACTTC
.	14	.	TRBV4-3	TRBJ2-5	CASSRGVERETQYF	TGCGCCAGCAGCCGGGGAGTGGAGCGGGAGACCCAGTACTTC
few	14	.	TRBV5-5	TRBJ1-1	CASSLGSGSGEAFF	TGTGCCAGCAGCTTGGGATCGGGTTCGGGTGAAGCTTTCTTT
.	14	.	TRBV20-1	TRBJ1-5	CSARGGRRNQPQHF	TGCAGTGCTAGAGGCGGGCGGCGGAATCAGCCCCAGCATTTT
.	15	TRBD1	TRBV7-2	TRBJ1-1	CASSSSAQGAVGAFF	TGTGCCAGCAGCTCTAGTGCCCAGGGGGCTGTTGGAGCTTTCTTT
few	13	.	TRBV7-2	TRBJ2-7	CASSLRGTKEQYF	TGTGCCAGCAGCTTGAGGGGGACTAAAGAGCAGTACTTC
.	14	.	TRBV5-1	TRBJ1-4	CASSLGSTIEKLFF	TGCGCCAGCAGCTTGGGATCGACAATTGAAAAACTGTTTTTT
many	15	TRBD1	TRBV12-3/TRBV12-4	TRBJ2-3	CASSSPGQRTDTQYF	TGTGCCAGCAGCAGCCCGGGACAGCGCACAGATACGCAGTATTTT
.	15	.	TRBV9	TRBJ1-4	CASSVVGGPHEKLFF	TGTGCCAGCAGCGTAGTGGGGGGACCCCATGAAAAACTGTTTTTT
few	15	.	TRBV5-6	TRBJ1-5	CASSFSFGVNQPQHF	TGTGCCAGCAGCTTTTCGTTCGGGGTCAATCAGCCCCAGCATTTT
.	13	.	TRBV12-3/TRBV12-4	TRBJ2-5	CASSFGWVETQYF	TGTGCCAGCAGTTTCGGATGGGTAGAGACCCAGTACTTC
few	14	TRBD2	TRBV24-1	TRBJ2-2	CATERTSGTGELFF	TGTGCCACCGAACGGACTAGCGGCACCGGGGAGCTGTTTTTT
few	15	.	TRBV10-3	TRBJ2-1	CAISAGGNSYNEQFF	TGTGCCATCAGTGCTGGGGGTAACTCCTACAATGAGCAGTTCTTC
.	16	.	TRBV6-5	TRBJ1-2	CASSYHGGARNYGYTF	TGTGCCAGCAGTTACCATGGGGGGGCCCGTAACTATGGCTACACCTTC
.	16	TRBD2	TRBV4-3	TRBJ2-5	CASSQGGLAGKETQYF	TGCGCCAGCAGCCAAGGGGGACTAGCGGGAAAGGAGACCCAGTACTTC
few	15	.	TRBV15	TRBJ2-2	CATSRDIGNTGELFF	TGTGCCACCAGCAGAGATATAGGGAACACCGGGGAGCTGTTTTTT
.	15	.	TRBV29-1	TRBJ1-2	CSVDRTGVDLGGYTF	TGCAGCGTTGATCGAACAGGAGTGGACTTAGGGGGCTACACCTTC
few	13	.	TRBV20-1	TRBJ2-1	CSATMGPHNEQFF	TGCAGTGCGACGATGGGACCCCACAATGAGCAGTTCTTC
few	12	.	TRBV24-1	TRBJ2-5	CATSDPQETQYF	TGTGCCACCAGTGACCCGCAAGAGACCCAGTACTTC
.	15	.	TRBV24-1	TRBJ2-1	CATSDLYGSYNEQFF	TGTGCCACCAGTGATTTGTATGGGTCGTACAATGAGCAGTTCTTC
few	17	TRBD2	TRBV27	TRBJ2-2	CASRQRLAGANTGELFF	TGTGCCAGCAGACAAAGACTAGCGGGAGCGAACACCGGGGAGCTGTTTTTT
few	12	TRBD1	TRBV19	TRBJ1-4	CASSPGQNKLFF	TGTGCCAGTAGTCCGGGACAGAACAAACTGTTTTTT
.	14	.	TRBV7-2	TRBJ2-5	CASSSGGMGETQYF	TGTGCCAGCAGCTCCGGAGGAATGGGAGAGACCCAGTACTTC
.	11	.	TRBV30	TRBJ2-7	CAWSELYEQYF	TGTGCCTGGAGTGAACTCTACGAGCAGTACTTC
.	12	.	TRBV30	TRBJ2-7	CAWQSTRYEQYF	TGTGCCTGGCAATCGACCCGCTACGAGCAGTACTTC
few	16	.	TRBV30	TRBJ2-1	CAWSVPGERSYNEQFF	TGTGCCTGGAGTGTACCCGGGGAGCGCTCCTACAATGAGCAGTTCTTC
.	14	.	TRBV11-2	TRBJ2-3	CASSYTPAGDTQYF	TGTGCCAGCAGTTACACTCCGGCGGGAGATACGCAGTATTTT
.	13	.	TRBV20-1	TRBJ2-7	CSARLQGSYEQYF	TGCAGTGCGCGGCTACAGGGATCCTACGAGCAGTACTTC
.	14	.	TRBV20-1	TRBJ2-7	CSARPVSGGYEQYF	TGCAGTGCTAGACCCGTCTCCGGGGGTTACGAGCAGTACTTC
few	15	TRBD1	TRBV5-6	TRBJ2-7	CASTPIGQGLVEQYF	TGTGCCAGCACCCCGATCGGACAGGGCCTCGTGGAGCAGTACTTC
.	15	TRBD2	TRBV27	TRBJ2-2	CASSLQREVNGELFF	TGTGCCAGCAGTTTACAGCGGGAGGTAAACGGGGAGCTGTTTTTT
few	13	.	TRBV2	TRBJ2-7	CAGEPLGGYEQYF	TGTGCCGGAGAGCCACTCGGGGGCTACGAGCAGTACTTC
.	12	.	TRBV20-1	TRBJ2-3	CSASLGTDTQYF	TGCAGTGCTAGCCTGGGTACAGATACGCAGTATTTT
.	13	.	TRBV12-3/TRBV12-4	TRBJ2-3	CASSLADYSTQYF	TGTGCCAGCAGTTTAGCGGATTACTCTACGCAGTATTTT
.	16	TRBD2	TRBV6-2/TRBV6-3	TRBJ2-1	CASSYLGLAGFNEQFF	TGTGCCAGCAGTTACCTGGGACTAGCGGGATTTAATGAGCAGTTCTTC
.	22	TRBD2	TRBV4-3	TRBJ2-1	CASSQDYPGLAGVKYWGNEQFF	TGCGCCAGCAGCCAAGATTACCCGGGGCTAGCGGGAGTTAAATATTGGGGCAATGAGCAGTTCTTC
few	14	.	TRBV4-1	TRBJ1-1	CASSQASGRTEAFF	TGCGCCAGCAGCCAAGCATCAGGGAGGACTGAAGCTTTCTTT
.	15	TRBD1	TRBV7-8	TRBJ1-2	CASSLIPGQILGYTF	TGTGCCAGCAGCTTAATTCCGGGACAGATCCTTGGCTACACCTTC
.	13	TRBD1	TRBV5-6	TRBJ1-2	CASSSAQGDGYTF	TGTGCCAGCAGCTCAGCGCAGGGGGATGGCTACACCTTC
.	14	TRBD1	TRBV3-1	TRBJ1-5	CASSQRTGDQPQHF	TGTGCCAGCAGCCAACGGACAGGGGATCAGCCCCAGCATTTT